The 15 T cell receptor beta chains in this list originate from one sample, sequenced in a study of T cell responses to AZD1222 COVID-19 vaccine. Assay used: immunoSEQ multiplex PCR; TCRdb lists only in-frame clones, some missing. This table has roughly 85,000 clones, approximately 86% appearing once. The source was peripheral blood, collected on day 0 of MenACWY control vaccination. Source of these receptors: an adult in good health.

V usage is TRBV7-9 and J usage is TRBJ1-5, with D uncertain. V shed 3 bases and J shed 5 bases, with 11 bases lying between them. The length of the CDR3 is 14 residues. Germline V CDR1 and CDR2: SEHNR, FQNEAQ (reference sequence). The CDR3 here is CASSLEGADQPQHF. The CDR3 region has the DNA TGTGCCAGCAGCTTGGAGGGAGCCGATCAGCCCCAGCATTTT.

This clone rates as medium-sized. This chain joins TRBV19 and TRBJ2-1; 11 bases map to TRBD2. J lost 4 bases, V lost 9 bases, and 8 bases had no gene match. This CDR3 comprises 15 residues. Germline values: CDR1 LNHDA, CDR2 SQIVND (reference sequence). CDR3 in amino acids: CASRLTSGGYNEQFF. In nucleotides, the CDR3 is TGTGCCAGCCGACTTACTAGCGGGGGTTACAATGAGCAGTTCTTC.

This clone came up once. The rearrangement joins TRBV6-6 to TRBJ2-2, with D tentatively TRBD1 (6 bases). Between the trimmed V and J ends, which lost 6 bases and 1 base, there was a span of 9 bases. There are 14 residues in the CDR3. CDR1 is MNHNY and CDR2 is SVGAGI in the germline V gene (reference sequence). For the CDR3, the DNA is TGTGCCAGCAGATTGGGACAGAACACCGGGGAGCTGTTTTTT. This sequence encodes CASRLGQNTGELFF.

The CDR3 DNA follows: TGTGCCAGCAGCTACAGGGTGAACACTGAAGCTTTCTTT. It codes for CASSYRVNTEAFF. The chain links TRBV7-2 to TRBJ1-1, with D possibly matching TRBD1 (6 bases). This CDR3 spans 13 amino acids. The V and J ends lost 4 bases and 0 bases respectively, with 6 bases between them. Germline lookup yields CDR1 SGHTA and CDR2 FQGNSA. Variable domain in full (rest from reference TRBV7-2 and TRBJ1-1): GAGVSQSPSNKVTEKGKDVELRCDPISGHTALYWYRQSLGQGLEFLIYFQGNSAPDKSGLPSDRFSAERTGGSVSTLTIQRTQQEDSAVYLCASSYRVNTEAFFGQGTRLTVV.

V and J are TRBV28 and TRBJ2-3, with 11 nucleotides matching TRBD2. Germline V CDR1 and CDR2: MDHEN, SYDVKM. The ends lost 5 bases at V and 5 bases at J; junction bases unmatched: 6. CDR3 length: 15 amino acids. CDR3 DNA: TGTGCCAGCAGTGAACTAGCGGGGGTGAAAGATACGCAGTATTTT. Translating it yields CASSELAGVKDTQYF.

To note about this clone: The same CDR3 can be traced to other DNA sequences in this sample. The rearrangement links TRBV7-2 to TRBJ1-4; 7 bases align to TRBD1. With V trimmed by 2 bases and J by 7 bases, 4 bases remained unmatched. The germline V gene encodes CDR1 SGHTA and CDR2 FQGNSA. The CDR3 loop spans 14 amino acids. This CDR3 is CASSLQGVGEKLFF. The CDR3 region has the DNA TGTGCCAGCAGCTTACAGGGGGTTGGTGAAAAACTGTTTTTT. Full variable domain (outside the CDR3, taken from reference TRBV7-2 and TRBJ1-4): GAGVSQSPSNKVTEKGKDVELRCDPISGHTALYWYRQSLGQGLEFLIYFQGNSAPDKSGLPSDRFSAERTGGSVSTLTIQRTQQEDSAVYLCASSLQGVGEKLFFGSGTQLSVL.

The chain recombines TRBV3-1 (or the pseudogene TRBV3-2) with TRBJ1-5; TRBD1 might be the D (6 bases). This CDR3 comprises 15 residues. V lost 0 bases and J lost 7, with 13 bases in between. CDR1 and CDR2 (germline): LGHDT, YNNKEL (reference sequence). The CDR3 region has the DNA TGTGCCAGCAGCCAAGATCTAAGGGGGGGACAGCCCCAGCATTTT. Encoded protein: CASSQDLRGGQPQHF.

This chain connects TRBV30 to TRBJ2-2; D unresolved. The CDR3 runs to 13 residues. V was cut by 0 bases and J by 5 bases, with 7 bases left in between. From germline, CDR1 is GTSNPN and CDR2 SVGIG (reference sequence). The CDR3 nucleotides are TGTGCCTGGAGTGTAACGGAGACCGGGGAGCTGTTTTTT. The encoded protein is CAWSVTETGELFF.

The chain recombines TRBV18 with TRBJ1-4; 7 bases are shared with TRBD1. With 3 bases clipped from V and 4 bases from J, the junction kept 2 bases outside the gene matches. The CDR3 length is 14 residues. The germline CDR1 and CDR2 sequences are KGHSH and LQKENI. CDR3 nucleotide sequence: TGTGCCAGCTCACCGGCAGGGGGTAATGAAAAACTGTTTTTT. Its translation: CASSPAGGNEKLFF.

Worth noting for this clone: Additional DNA sequences in this sample encode the identical CDR3. The chain couples TRBV7-9 to TRBJ2-7; D possibly uses TRBD1 or TRBD2 (6 bases each). V gave up 2 bases and J gave up 4 bases, with 12 bases separating them. Germline V gives CDR1 SEHNR, CDR2 FQNEAQ (reference sequence). The CDR3 has 14 residues. CDR3 sequence (DNA): TGTGCCAGCAGCTTATCCGGAGGGGGGTACGAGCAGTACTTC. Translating it yields CASSLSGGGYEQYF.

Only one count was recorded for this clone. This rearrangement joins TRBV6-2 or TRBV6-3 to TRBJ1-5; D is unresolved. The CDR3 has 14 amino acids. Germline CDR1 is MNHEY and CDR2 is SVGEGT. V was shortened by 5 bases and J by 6 bases, with 14 bases between the two germline ends. CDR3 amino acids: CASSRRAGGQPQHF. CDR3 coding DNA: TGTGCCAGCAGTCGAAGGGCCGGAGGTCAGCCCCAGCATTTT.

The gene calls are TRBV7-8 and TRBJ2-7, with D possibly being TRBD1 or TRBD2 (5 bases each). Trimming removed 3 bases from V and 6 bases from J, with 9 bases in between. The CDR3 extends over 12 amino acids. The V gene's germline CDR1 is SGHVS and CDR2 FQNEAQ. The CDR3 DNA sequence: TGTGCCAGCAGCTTTGGGGGACCCGAGCAGTACTTC. This translates into CASSFGGPEQYF.

The chain links TRBV19 to TRBJ2-3, with TRBD2 matching over 8 bases. CDR3 size: 15 residues. Germline V gives CDR1 LNHDA, CDR2 SQIVND (reference sequence). The J segment lost 7 bases and the V segment lost 3 bases, leaving 9 bases of the junction unmatched. The CDR3 DNA sequence: TGTGCCAGTAGTATTGGGGATAGCGGGGCTTATACGCAGTATTTT. Its translation is CASSIGDSGAYTQYF.

The chain's CDR3 is CSASAASGGHNEQFF. For the CDR3, the DNA is TGCAGTGCTAGTGCGGCTAGCGGGGGACACAATGAGCAGTTCTTC. The chain links TRBV20-1 to TRBJ2-1; 10 bases map to TRBD2. The V segment lost 3 bases and the J segment 5 bases; nucleotides outside the gene matches: 7. The CDR3 loop spans 15 amino acids. CDR1 and CDR2 (germline): DFQATT, SNEGSKA (reference sequence).

The chain is built from TRBV4-2 and TRBJ1-5, with D possibly TRBD1 on 5 matching bases. V lost 1 base and J 10 bases, leaving 14 bases between the germline ends. The length of the CDR3 is 14 residues. Germline V lookup: CDR1 LGHNA, CDR2 YNFKEQ. CDR3: CASSQGEGYGPQHF. CDR3 DNA sequence: TGTGCCAGCAGCCAAGGAGAGGGGTATGGTCCCCAGCATTTT.